Given below is one TCR beta chain in context. Antigen unknown. Clones were sequenced by immunoSEQ multiplex PCR, and TCRdb holds only the in-frame ones, with some missing. The table records tens of thousands of clones, approximately 88% of them present only once. The entry originates in a study of OX40 agonist ivuxolimab in advanced cancers. Study overall: Clinicians treated patients with ivuxolimab, an agonistic anti-OX40 (CD134) antibody. Study results and limitations: Partial responders treated at 0.1-3.0 mg/kg exhibited clonal expansion among the lowest measured.

The sequence was obtained from an adult with an advanced solid tumor such as melanoma, head and neck, liver or kidney cancer. Sequencing was performed on CD4+ or CD8+ T cells sorted from blood, taken in a trial of the OX40 agonist ivuxolimab.

The CDR3 DNA follows: TGTGCCAGCAGCCAAGAGCATGGACTAGCGGACACCGGGGAGCTGTTTTTT. Residues: CASSQEHGLADTGELFF. This chain connects TRBV4-2 to TRBJ2-2; TRBD2 agrees at 10 bases. Germline V gives CDR1 LGHNA, CDR2 YNFKEQ. The junction had 4 bases not matched to a gene; V was cut back by 0 bases and J by 3 bases. The CDR3 extends over 17 amino acids.